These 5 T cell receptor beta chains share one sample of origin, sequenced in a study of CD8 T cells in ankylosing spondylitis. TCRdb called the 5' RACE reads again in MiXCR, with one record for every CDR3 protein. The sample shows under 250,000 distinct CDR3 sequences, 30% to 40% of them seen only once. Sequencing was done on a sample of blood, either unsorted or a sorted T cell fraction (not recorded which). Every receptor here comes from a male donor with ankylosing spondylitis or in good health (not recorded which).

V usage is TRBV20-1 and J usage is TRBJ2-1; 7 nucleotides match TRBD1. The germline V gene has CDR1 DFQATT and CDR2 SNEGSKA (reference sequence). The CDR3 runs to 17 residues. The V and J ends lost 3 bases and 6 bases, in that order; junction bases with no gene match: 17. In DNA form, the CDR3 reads TGCAGTGCTAGTGTGGGCTCACAGGGGCGCATCCCCAATGAGCAGTTCTTC. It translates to CSASVGSQGRIPNEQFF.

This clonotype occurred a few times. The CDR3 DNA sequence: TGTGCCAGCAGGTATCTAGCGGGGGCCCTCACAGATACGCAGTATTTT. Translated, it gives CASRYLAGALTDTQYF. The chain couples TRBV6-5 to TRBJ2-3, with 10 bases matching TRBD2. This CDR3 spans 16 amino acids. The trim removed 6 bases at V and 2 bases at J, leaving 8 bases unmatched. CDR1 is MNHEY, CDR2 SVGAGI, per germline.

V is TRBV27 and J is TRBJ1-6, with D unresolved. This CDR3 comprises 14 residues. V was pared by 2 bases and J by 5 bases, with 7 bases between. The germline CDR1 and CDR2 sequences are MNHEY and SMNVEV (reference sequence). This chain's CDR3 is CASSLNGDNSPLHF. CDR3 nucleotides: TGTGCCAGCAGTTTAAACGGTGATAATTCACCCCTCCACTTT.

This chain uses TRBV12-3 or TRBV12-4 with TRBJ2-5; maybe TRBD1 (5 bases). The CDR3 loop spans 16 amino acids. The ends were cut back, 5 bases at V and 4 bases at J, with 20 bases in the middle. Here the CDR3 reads CASSPRRGRAGETQYF. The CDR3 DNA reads TGTGCCAGCAGTCCGCGCCGCGGCAGGGCCGGAGAGACCCAGTACTTC.

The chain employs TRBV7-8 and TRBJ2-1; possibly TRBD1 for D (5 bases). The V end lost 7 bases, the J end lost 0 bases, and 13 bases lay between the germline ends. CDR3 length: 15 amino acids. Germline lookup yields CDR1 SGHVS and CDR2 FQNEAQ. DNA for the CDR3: TGTGCCAGCACCCCTGGGGCAGGCTCCTACAATGAGCAGTTCTTC. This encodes CASTPGAGSYNEQFF. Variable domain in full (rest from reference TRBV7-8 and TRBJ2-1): GAGVSQSPRYKVAKRGQDVALRCDPISGHVSLFWYQQALGQGPEFLTYFQNEAQLDKSGLPSDRFFAERPEGSVSTLKIQRTQQEDSAVYLCASTPGAGSYNEQFFGPGTRLTVL.